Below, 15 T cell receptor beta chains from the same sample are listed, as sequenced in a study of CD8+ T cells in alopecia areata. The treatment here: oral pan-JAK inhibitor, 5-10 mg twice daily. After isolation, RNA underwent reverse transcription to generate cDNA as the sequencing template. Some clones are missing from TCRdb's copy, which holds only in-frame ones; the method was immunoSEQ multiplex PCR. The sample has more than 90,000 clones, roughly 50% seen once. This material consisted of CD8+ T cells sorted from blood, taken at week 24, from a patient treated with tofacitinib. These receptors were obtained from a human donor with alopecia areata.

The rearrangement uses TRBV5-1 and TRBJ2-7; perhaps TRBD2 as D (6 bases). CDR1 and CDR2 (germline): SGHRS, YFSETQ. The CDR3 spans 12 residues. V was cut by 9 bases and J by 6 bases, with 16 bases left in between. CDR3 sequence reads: CATELPTSEQYF. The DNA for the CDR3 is TGCGCCACCGAGCTTCCGACTAGCGAGCAGTACTTC.

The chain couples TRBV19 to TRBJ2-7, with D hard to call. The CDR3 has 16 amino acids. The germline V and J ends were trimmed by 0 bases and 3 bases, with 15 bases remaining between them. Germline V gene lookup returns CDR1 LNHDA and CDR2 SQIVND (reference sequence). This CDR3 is CASSIEGPSLFYEQYF. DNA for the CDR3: TGTGCCAGTAGTATAGAAGGGCCCTCACTCTTCTACGAGCAGTACTTC.

The CDR3 DNA sequence: TGTGCCAGCAGCCCAAGCGGGGCCGCCTACGAGCAGTACTTC. The encoded protein is CASSPSGAAYEQYF. V and J are TRBV13 and TRBJ2-7, with 7 bases fitting TRBD2. The CDR3 has 14 residues. Germline values: CDR1 PRHDT, CDR2 FYEKMQ (reference sequence). Trimming took 5 bases from V and 2 from J; bases not matched to a gene: 6.

In DNA, the CDR3 is TGTGCCAGCGACGTAGGGTCGGCTGGCTACACCTTC. This translates into CASDVGSAGYTF. The genes are TRBV5-4 and TRBJ1-2; D is unclear. The V end was cut by 7 bases, the J end by 7 bases, with 14 bases between. This CDR3 comprises 12 residues. Germline V gene lookup returns CDR1 SGHNT and CDR2 YYREEE (reference sequence).

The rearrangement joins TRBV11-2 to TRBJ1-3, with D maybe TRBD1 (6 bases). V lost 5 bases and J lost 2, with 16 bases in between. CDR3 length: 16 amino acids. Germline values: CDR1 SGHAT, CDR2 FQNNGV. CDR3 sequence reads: CASSLPGGRTGNTIYF. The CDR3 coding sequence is TGTGCCAGCAGCCTCCCGGGGGGGCGGACTGGAAACACCATATATTTT.

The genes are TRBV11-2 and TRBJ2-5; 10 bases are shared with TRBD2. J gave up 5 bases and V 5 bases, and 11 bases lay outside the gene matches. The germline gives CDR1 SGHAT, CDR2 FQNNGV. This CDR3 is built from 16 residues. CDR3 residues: CASSALTSGVWETQYF. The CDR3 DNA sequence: TGTGCCAGCAGCGCCCTTACTAGCGGGGTGTGGGAGACCCAGTACTTC.

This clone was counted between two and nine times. The CDR3 nucleotides read TGTGCCAGCAGGGGGGCCGGCCAAGAGACCCAGTACTTC. Translating it yields CASRGAGQETQYF. The chain employs TRBV2 and TRBJ2-5, with D perhaps matching TRBD1 (6 bases). From germline, CDR1 is SNHLY and CDR2 FYNNEI. V was shortened by 6 bases and J by 1 base, with 9 bases between the two germline ends. The CDR3 length is 13 residues.

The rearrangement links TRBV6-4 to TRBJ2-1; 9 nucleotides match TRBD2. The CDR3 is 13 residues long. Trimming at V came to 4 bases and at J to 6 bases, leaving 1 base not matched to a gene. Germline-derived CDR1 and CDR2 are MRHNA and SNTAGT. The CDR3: CASSGGGANEQFF. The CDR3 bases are TGTGCCAGCAGTGGCGGGGGGGCCAATGAGCAGTTCTTC.

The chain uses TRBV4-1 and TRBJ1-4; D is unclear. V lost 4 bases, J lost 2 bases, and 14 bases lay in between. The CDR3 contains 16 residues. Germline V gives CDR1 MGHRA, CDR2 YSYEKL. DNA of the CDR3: TGCGCCAGCAGCCCCCGAGTCGGCCAGACTAATGAAAAACTGTTTTTT. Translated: CASSPRVGQTNEKLFF.

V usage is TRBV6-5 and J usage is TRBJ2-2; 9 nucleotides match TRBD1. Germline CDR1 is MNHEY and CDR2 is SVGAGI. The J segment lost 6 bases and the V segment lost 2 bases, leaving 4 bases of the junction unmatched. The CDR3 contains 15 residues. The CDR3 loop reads CASSYTQGAAGELFF. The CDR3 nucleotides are TGTGCCAGCAGTTACACACAGGGGGCCGCCGGGGAGCTGTTTTTT.

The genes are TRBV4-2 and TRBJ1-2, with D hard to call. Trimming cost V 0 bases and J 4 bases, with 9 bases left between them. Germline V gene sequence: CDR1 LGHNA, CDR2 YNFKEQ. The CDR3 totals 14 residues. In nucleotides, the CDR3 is TGTGCCAGCAGCCAAGAATTGAGGGCCTATGGCTACACCTTC. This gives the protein CASSQELRAYGYTF.

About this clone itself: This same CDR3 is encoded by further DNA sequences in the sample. Here the CDR3 reads CAISDGGGSYEQYF. The CDR3, as DNA: TGTGCCATCAGTGACGGGGGAGGCTCCTACGAGCAGTACTTC. The rearrangement joins TRBV10-3 to TRBJ2-7, with a tentative D call TRBD2 (6 bases). CDR3 length equals 14 residues. The germline V and J ends were trimmed by 3 bases and 0 bases, with 9 bases remaining between them. Germline V gene lookup returns CDR1 ENHRY and CDR2 SYGVKD.

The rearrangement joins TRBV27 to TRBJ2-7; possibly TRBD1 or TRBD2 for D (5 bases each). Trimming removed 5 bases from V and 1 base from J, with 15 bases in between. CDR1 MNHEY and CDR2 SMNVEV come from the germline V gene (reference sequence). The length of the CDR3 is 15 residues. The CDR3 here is CASSLVRDGSYEQYF. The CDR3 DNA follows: TGTGCCAGCAGTCTCGTGAGGGACGGTTCCTACGAGCAGTACTTC.

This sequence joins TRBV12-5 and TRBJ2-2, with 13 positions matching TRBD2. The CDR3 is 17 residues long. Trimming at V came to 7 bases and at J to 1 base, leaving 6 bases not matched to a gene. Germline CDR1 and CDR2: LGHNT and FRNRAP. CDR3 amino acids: CASALGLAGRNTGELFF. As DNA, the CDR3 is TGTGCTAGTGCCCTGGGACTAGCGGGGCGGAACACCGGGGAGCTGTTTTTT.

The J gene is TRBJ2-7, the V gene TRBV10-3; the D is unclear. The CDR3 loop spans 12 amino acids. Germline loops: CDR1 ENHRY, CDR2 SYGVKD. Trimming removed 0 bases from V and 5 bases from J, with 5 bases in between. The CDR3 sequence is CAISESVDEQYF. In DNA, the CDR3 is TGTGCCATCAGTGAGTCAGTAGACGAGCAGTACTTC.